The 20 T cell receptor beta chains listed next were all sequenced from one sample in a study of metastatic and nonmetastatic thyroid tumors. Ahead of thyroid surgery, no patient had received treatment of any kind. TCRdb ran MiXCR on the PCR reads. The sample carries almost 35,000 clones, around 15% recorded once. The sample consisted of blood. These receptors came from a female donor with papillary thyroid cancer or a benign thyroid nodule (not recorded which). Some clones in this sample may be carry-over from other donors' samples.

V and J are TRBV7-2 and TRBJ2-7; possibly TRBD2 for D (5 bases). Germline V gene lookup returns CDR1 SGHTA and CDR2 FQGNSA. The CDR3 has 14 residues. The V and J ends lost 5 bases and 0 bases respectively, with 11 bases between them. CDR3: CASSLMTISYEQYF. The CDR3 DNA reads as TGTGCCAGCAGCCTAATGACTATCTCCTACGAGCAGTACTTC.

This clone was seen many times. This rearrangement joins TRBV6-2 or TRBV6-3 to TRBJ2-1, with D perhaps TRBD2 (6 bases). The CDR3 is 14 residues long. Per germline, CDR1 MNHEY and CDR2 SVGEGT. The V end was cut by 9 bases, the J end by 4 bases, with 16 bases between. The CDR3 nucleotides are TGTGCCAGTCAACCGGGGGTGGATTACAATGAGCAGTTCTTC. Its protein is CASQPGVDYNEQFF.

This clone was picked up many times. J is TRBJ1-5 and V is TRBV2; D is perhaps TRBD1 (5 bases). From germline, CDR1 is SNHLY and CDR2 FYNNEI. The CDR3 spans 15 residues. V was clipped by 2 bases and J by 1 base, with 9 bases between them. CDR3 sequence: CASSETGHSNQPQHF. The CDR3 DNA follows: TGTGCCAGCAGTGAAACCGGACACAGCAATCAGCCCCAGCATTTT.

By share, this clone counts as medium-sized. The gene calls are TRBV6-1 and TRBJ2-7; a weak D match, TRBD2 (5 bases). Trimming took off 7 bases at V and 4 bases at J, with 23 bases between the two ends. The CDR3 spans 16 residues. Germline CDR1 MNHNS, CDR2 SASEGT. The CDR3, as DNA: TGTGCCAGCACTAAGAGGTCGGGAACCCCTATGTACGAGCAGTACTTC. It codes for CASTKRSGTPMYEQYF.

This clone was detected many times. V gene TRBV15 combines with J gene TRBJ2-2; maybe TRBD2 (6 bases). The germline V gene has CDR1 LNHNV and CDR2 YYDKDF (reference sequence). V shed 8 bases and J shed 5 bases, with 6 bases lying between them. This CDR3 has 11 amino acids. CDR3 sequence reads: CATAGTGELFF. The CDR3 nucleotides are TGTGCCACCGCGGGGACCGGGGAGCTGTTTTTT.

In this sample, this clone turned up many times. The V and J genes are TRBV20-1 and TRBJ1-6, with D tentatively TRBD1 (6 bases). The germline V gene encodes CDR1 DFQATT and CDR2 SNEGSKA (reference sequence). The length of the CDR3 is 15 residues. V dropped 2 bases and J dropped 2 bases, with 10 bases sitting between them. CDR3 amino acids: CSARWSGAYNSPLHF. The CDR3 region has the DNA TGCAGTGCTAGATGGTCAGGGGCCTATAATTCACCCCTCCACTTT.

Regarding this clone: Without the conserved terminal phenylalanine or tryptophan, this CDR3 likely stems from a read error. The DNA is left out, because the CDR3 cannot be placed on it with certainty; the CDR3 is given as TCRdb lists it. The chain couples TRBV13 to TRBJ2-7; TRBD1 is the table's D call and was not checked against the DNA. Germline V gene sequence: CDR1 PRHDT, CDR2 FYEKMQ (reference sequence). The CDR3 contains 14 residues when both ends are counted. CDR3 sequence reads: CASSRGTGDDEEYL.

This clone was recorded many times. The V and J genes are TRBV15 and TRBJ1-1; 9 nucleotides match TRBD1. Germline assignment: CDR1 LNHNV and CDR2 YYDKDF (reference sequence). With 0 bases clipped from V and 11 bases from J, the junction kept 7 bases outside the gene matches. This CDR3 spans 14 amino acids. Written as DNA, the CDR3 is TGTGCCACCAGCAGAGATCAAGGACAGGGGTGGGCTTTCTTT. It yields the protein CATSRDQGQGWAFF.

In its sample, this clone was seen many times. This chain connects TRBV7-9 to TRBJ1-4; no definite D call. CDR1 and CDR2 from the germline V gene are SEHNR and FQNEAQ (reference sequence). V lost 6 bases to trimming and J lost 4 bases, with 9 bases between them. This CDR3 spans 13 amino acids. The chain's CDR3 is CASRLGVNEKLFF. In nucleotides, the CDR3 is TGTGCCAGCAGATTGGGAGTTAATGAAAAACTGTTTTTT.

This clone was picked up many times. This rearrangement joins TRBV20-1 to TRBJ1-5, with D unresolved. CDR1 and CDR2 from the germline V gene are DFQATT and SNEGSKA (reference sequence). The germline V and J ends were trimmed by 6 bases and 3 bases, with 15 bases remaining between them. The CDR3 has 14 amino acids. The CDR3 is CSAPSPGVNQPQHF. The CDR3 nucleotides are TGCAGTGCCCCCTCGCCGGGTGTCAATCAGCCCCAGCATTTT.

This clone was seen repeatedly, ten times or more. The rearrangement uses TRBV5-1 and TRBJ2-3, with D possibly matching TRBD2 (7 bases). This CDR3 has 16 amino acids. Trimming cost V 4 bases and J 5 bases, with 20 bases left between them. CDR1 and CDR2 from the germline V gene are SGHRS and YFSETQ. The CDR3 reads CASSPAGVGGGDTQYF. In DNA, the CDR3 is TGCGCCAGCAGCCCCGCGGGAGTAGGGGGTGGAGATACGCAGTATTTT.

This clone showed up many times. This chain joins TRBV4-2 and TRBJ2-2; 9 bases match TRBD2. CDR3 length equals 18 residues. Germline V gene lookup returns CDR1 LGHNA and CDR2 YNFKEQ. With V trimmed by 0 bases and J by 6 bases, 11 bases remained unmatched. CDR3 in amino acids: CASSQDGSLAGMAGELFF. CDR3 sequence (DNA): TGTGCCAGCAGCCAAGATGGATCCCTAGCGGGGATGGCCGGGGAGCTGTTTTTT.

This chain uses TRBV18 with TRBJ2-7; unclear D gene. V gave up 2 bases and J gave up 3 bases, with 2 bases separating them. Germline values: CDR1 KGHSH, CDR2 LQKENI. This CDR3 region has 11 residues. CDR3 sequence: CASSPNYEQYF. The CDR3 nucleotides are TGTGCCAGCTCACCAAACTACGAGCAGTACTTC.

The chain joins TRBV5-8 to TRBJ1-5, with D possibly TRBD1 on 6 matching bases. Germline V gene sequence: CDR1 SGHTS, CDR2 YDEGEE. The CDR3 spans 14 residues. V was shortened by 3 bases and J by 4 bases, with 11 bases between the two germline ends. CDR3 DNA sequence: TGTGCCAGCAGCTACTTAACAGGGAATCAGCCCCAGCATTTT. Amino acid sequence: CASSYLTGNQPQHF.

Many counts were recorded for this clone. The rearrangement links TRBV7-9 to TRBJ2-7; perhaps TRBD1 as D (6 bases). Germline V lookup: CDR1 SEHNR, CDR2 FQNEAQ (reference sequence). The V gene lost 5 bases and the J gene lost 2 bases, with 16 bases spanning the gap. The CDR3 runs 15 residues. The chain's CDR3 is CASSPRQGPTYEQYF. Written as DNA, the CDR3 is TGTGCCAGCAGCCCCCGCCAGGGGCCGACCTACGAGCAGTACTTC. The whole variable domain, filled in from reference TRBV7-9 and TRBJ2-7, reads DTGVSQNPRHKITKRGQNVTFRCDPISEHNRLYWYRQTLGQGPEFLTYFQNEAQLEKSRLLSDRFSAERPKGSFSTLEIQRTEQGDSAMYLCASSPRQGPTYEQYFGPGTRLTVT.

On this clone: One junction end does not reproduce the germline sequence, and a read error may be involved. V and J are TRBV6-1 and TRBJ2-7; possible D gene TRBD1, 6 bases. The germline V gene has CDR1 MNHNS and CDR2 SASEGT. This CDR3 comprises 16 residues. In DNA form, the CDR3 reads TGTGCCAGCAGTAAGACTACCGGGACATGGACCTACGAGCATTACTTC. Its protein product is CASSKTTGTWTYEHYF.

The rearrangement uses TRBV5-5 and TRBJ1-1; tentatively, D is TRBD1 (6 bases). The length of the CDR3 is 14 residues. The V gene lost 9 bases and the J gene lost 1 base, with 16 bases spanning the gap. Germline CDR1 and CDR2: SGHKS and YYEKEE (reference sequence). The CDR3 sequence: CANKLGGENTEAFF. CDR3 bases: TGTGCCAACAAACTAGGGGGTGAGAACACTGAAGCTTTCTTT.

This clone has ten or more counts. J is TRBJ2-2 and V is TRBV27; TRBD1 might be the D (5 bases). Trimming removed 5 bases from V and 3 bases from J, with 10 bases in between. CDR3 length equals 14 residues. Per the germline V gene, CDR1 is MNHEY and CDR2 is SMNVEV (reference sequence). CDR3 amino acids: CASSPRQHTGELFF. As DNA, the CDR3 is TGTGCCAGCAGTCCGAGACAGCACACCGGGGAGCTGTTTTTT.

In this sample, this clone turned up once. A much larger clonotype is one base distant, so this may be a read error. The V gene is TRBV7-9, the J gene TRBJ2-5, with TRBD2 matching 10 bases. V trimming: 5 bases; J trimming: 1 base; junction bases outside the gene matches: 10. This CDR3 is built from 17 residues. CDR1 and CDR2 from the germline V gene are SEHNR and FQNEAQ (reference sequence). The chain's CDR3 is CASSQGRLAGAQETQYF. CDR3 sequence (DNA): TGTGCCAGCAGCCAGGGGCGTCTAGCGGGGGCCCAAGAGACCCAGTACTTC.

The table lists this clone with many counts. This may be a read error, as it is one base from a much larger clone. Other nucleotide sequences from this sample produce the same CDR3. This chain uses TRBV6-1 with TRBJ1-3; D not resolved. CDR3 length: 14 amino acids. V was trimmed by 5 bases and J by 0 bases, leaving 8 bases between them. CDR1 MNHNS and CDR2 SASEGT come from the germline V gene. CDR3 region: CASSPSASGNTIYF. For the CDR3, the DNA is TGTGCCAGCAGTCCCTCGGCCTCTGGAAACACCATATATTTT.